Listed here is a single T cell receptor (beta chain). Antigen: not known. The data were obtained in a study of T cell responses to AZD1222 COVID-19 vaccine. The study, taken as a whole, reports: Nearly half of the spike-specific TCRs reportedly recognize variant regions that carry no mutations. Compared with day 0, the breadth and depth of the Spike-specific TCR repertoire rose significantly after two doses of AZD1222. Samples come after the peak T cell response, not at day 14. Donors were largely white British and mainly female; clonal diversity was possibly underestimated.

The data were produced by immunoSEQ multiplex PCR, yet TCRdb's version contains in-frame clones alone and is incomplete. The sample has some 80,000 clones, roughly nine tenths seen once. Germline values: CDR1 MNHEY, CDR2 SVGAGI. V lost 0 bases, J lost 7 bases, and 4 bases lay in between. The CDR3 spans 13 residues. The input for sequencing was peripheral blood, taken on day 0 of AZD1222 vaccination. The chain carries TRBV6-5 and TRBJ1-6, with D unclear. The sequence came from an adult in good health. The CDR3 coding sequence is TGTGCCAGCAGTTACTCGGGAAATTCACCCCTCCACTTT. It specifies CASSYSGNSPLHF.